What follows are 24 T cell receptor beta chains derived from one specimen sequenced in a study of early T cells in non-severe SARS-CoV-2 infection. Each CDR3 protein is one row after TCRdb ran MiXCR on the 5' RACE reads. The sample shows about 79,000 distinct CDR3 sequences, 11% of them seen only once. The sequencing sample was made of whole blood. These receptors originate from an adult who was a healthcare worker with PCR-confirmed SARS-CoV-2 infection or an uninfected control (not recorded which).

The chain couples TRBV6-1 to TRBJ1-2; D remains unclear. CDR1 and CDR2 (germline): MNHNS, SASEGT. CDR3 length: 16 residues. Trimming stripped 0 bases from V and 6 bases from J, with 17 bases between. The CDR3, as DNA: TGTGCCAGCAGTGAAGCGTCGGGAGGTCCCGGGGATGGCTACACCTTC. It is translated as CASSEASGGPGDGYTF.

This clonotype was found many times. This chain links TRBV2 with TRBJ2-6, with D possibly TRBD1 on 5 matching bases. Germline assignment: CDR1 SNHLY and CDR2 FYNNEI. V gave up 9 bases and J gave up 2 bases, with 14 bases separating them. This CDR3 comprises 15 residues. Here the CDR3 DNA reads TGTGCCAGGAAGATAGACAGCGCTGGGGCCAACGTCCTGACTTTC. Its protein product is CARKIDSAGANVLTF.

V gene TRBV5-6 combines with J gene TRBJ2-1; D could derive from TRBD1 or TRBD2 (5 bases each). This CDR3 region has 15 residues. Germline assignment: CDR1 SGHDT and CDR2 YYEEEE. V was trimmed by 4 bases and J by 3 bases, leaving 14 bases between them. The CDR3 loop reads CASSLGDGRYNEQFF. The CDR3 nucleotides are TGTGCCAGCAGCCTAGGGGACGGCCGCTACAATGAGCAGTTCTTC.

In this sample, this clonotype turned up many times. The gene calls are TRBV3-1 and TRBJ2-1, with D hard to call. CDR3 length: 16 amino acids. The germline V gene encodes CDR1 LGHDT and CDR2 YNNKEL (reference sequence). Trimming pared 2 bases from V and 3 bases from J, leaving 14 bases between. The CDR3 region is CASSQSIPVFYNEQFF. CDR3 in DNA: TGTGCCAGCAGCCAATCAATCCCGGTCTTCTACAATGAGCAGTTCTTC.

This clonotype was observed a handful of times. The chain recombines TRBV18 with TRBJ2-3, with D unresolved. The CDR3 loop spans 15 amino acids. V gave up 1 base and J gave up 7 bases, with 15 bases separating them. Per germline, CDR1 KGHSH and CDR2 LQKENI. CDR3 DNA sequence: TGTGCCAGCTCACCACAAGAACAGACCCCTAATACGCAGTATTTT. It specifies CASSPQEQTPNTQYF.

The chain links TRBV9 to TRBJ1-2; possible D gene TRBD1, 5 bases. CDR1 and CDR2 (germline): SGDLS, YYNGEE. There are 15 residues in the CDR3. Trimming stripped 4 bases from V and 4 bases from J, with 17 bases between. In DNA, the CDR3 is TGTGCCAGCAGCCCCCCGGGGGGAGTCACCTATGGCTACACCTTC. It specifies CASSPPGGVTYGYTF.

As concerns this clonotype: This may stem from a read error, because a much larger clone lies one nucleotide away. The chain couples TRBV7-9 to TRBJ1-1, with D possibly being TRBD1 (5 bases). V was pared by 3 bases and J by 4 bases, with 15 bases between. Germline assignment: CDR1 SEHNR and CDR2 FQNEAQ (reference sequence). CDR3 length: 15 amino acids. CDR3 nucleotide sequence: TGTGCCAGCAGCTTTGACAGTTTCACCGGCACTGAAGCTTTCTTT. Its protein product is CASSFDSFTGTEAFF.

This clonotype has at least ten counts. The rearrangement links TRBV7-9 to TRBJ1-1; 9 bases line up with TRBD1. Losses at the gene ends were 4 bases for V and 3 bases for J; bases not matched to a gene: 0. The CDR3 covers 13 residues. CDR1 and CDR2 from the germline V gene are SEHNR and FQNEAQ (reference sequence). The CDR3 is CASSWDRDTEAFF. CDR3 bases: TGTGCCAGCAGCTGGGACAGGGACACTGAAGCTTTCTTT. The variable domain in full, completed from reference TRBV7-9 and TRBJ1-1, reads DTGVSQNPRHKITKRGQNVTFRCDPISEHNRLYWYRQTLGQGPEFLTYFQNEAQLEKSRLLSDRFSAERPKGSFSTLEIQRTEQGDSAMYLCASSWDRDTEAFFGQGTRLTVV.

This CDR3 is CAISESTTGTQYF. The CDR3 DNA sequence: TGTGCCATCAGTGAGTCGACTACGGGTACGCAGTATTTT. The rearrangement joins TRBV10-3 to TRBJ2-3; tentative D call: TRBD2 (5 bases). The CDR3 runs to 13 residues. Trimming left V 0 bases short and J 8 bases short, with 9 bases between. Germline values: CDR1 ENHRY, CDR2 SYGVKD.

In this sample, this clonotype turned up many times. The chain recombines TRBV12-3 or TRBV12-4 with TRBJ2-7; 9 nucleotides line up with TRBD2. The length of the CDR3 is 16 residues. The J segment lost 5 bases and the V segment lost 3 bases, leaving 11 bases of the junction unmatched. The CDR3 loop is CASSLGVAGGIHEQYF. CDR3 coding DNA: TGTGCCAGCAGTTTGGGAGTGGCGGGGGGGATTCACGAGCAGTACTTC.

In this sample, this clonotype turned up many times. The V call is TRBV15, the J call TRBJ2-5; 11 bases line up with TRBD2. V shed 3 bases and J 5 bases; nucleotides not matched to a gene: 11. CDR1 is LNHNV and CDR2 is YYDKDF in the germline V gene (reference sequence). This CDR3 spans 17 amino acids. The CDR3 spells CATSSHLAGGSSETQYF. The CDR3 nucleotides read TGTGCCACCAGCAGCCATCTAGCGGGGGGCTCCTCGGAGACCCAGTACTTC. Full variable domain (rest looked up from reference TRBV15 and TRBJ2-5): DAMVIQNPRYQVTQFGKPVTLSCSQTLNHNVMYWYQQKSSQAPKLLFHYYDKDFNNEADTPDNFQSRRPNTSFCFLDIRSPGLGDTAMYLCATSSHLAGGSSETQYFGPGTRLLVL.

This chain connects TRBV5-1 to TRBJ2-2, with D unclear. Per germline, CDR1 SGHRS and CDR2 YFSETQ. With 6 bases removed from V and 1 base from J, the gap between germline ends came to 4 bases. This CDR3 is built from 12 residues. The CDR3 loop reads CASNWNTGELFF. The CDR3 nucleotides are TGCGCCAGCAATTGGAACACCGGGGAGCTGTTTTTT. The whole variable domain, remainder taken from reference TRBV5-1 and TRBJ2-2, is KAGVTQTPRYLIKTRGQQVTLSCSPISGHRSVSWYQQTPGQGLQFLFEYFSETQRNKGNFPGRFSGRQFSNSRSEMNVSTLELGDSALYLCASNWNTGELFFGEGSRLTVL.

V usage is TRBV10-2 and J usage is TRBJ2-1; D may be TRBD2 (6 bases). The length of the CDR3 is 11 residues. V shed 3 bases and J shed 9 bases, with 6 bases lying between them. Germline CDR1 and CDR2: WSHSY and SAAADI. CDR3 sequence: CASSDGGEQFF. The CDR3 bases are TGCGCCAGCAGTGACGGGGGTGAGCAGTTCTTC.

Only a few counts were recorded for this clonotype. The rearrangement uses TRBV20-1 and TRBJ1-2; D is ambiguous. The CDR3 totals 12 residues. Trimming shortened V by 6 bases and J by 3 bases, and 11 bases separated the two germline ends. Germline V gene data show CDR1 as DFQATT and CDR2 as SNEGSKA (reference sequence). The CDR3 loop is CSARDGYYGYTF. CDR3 coding DNA: TGCAGTGCCCGCGACGGTTACTATGGCTACACCTTC.

This clonotype was counted between two and nine times. The gene calls are TRBV12-5 and TRBJ2-7, with 11 bases that match TRBD1. Germline values: CDR1 LGHNT, CDR2 FRNRAP. The CDR3 spans 18 residues. V shed 2 bases and J 6 bases; nucleotides not matched to a gene: 15. The CDR3 spells CASGLLQSGTGGSGEQYF. The CDR3 coding sequence is TGTGCTAGTGGTTTGCTGCAATCCGGGACAGGGGGATCTGGCGAGCAGTACTTC.

This chain uses TRBV19 with TRBJ1-5, with 10 bases fitting TRBD1. The CDR3 contains 16 residues. The germline V gene has CDR1 LNHDA and CDR2 SQIVND (reference sequence). The V segment lost 0 bases and the J segment 7 bases; nucleotides outside the gene matches: 6. The CDR3 here is CASSIDGGTGVQPQHF. CDR3 bases: TGTGCCAGTAGTATAGATGGTGGGACAGGGGTCCAGCCCCAGCATTTT.

This clonotype has a handful of counts. The chain recombines TRBV30 with TRBJ1-2, with D tentatively TRBD1 (6 bases). V was pared by 2 bases and J by 6 bases, with 10 bases between. The CDR3 is 12 amino acids. Germline loops: CDR1 GTSNPN, CDR2 SVGIG (reference sequence). The CDR3 sequence: CAWSYTGNGYTF. The CDR3 coding sequence is TGTGCCTGGAGTTATACAGGGAATGGCTACACCTTC.

This chain connects TRBV27 to TRBJ2-7; 10 bases match TRBD1. This CDR3 contains 16 residues. V lost 4 bases to trimming and J lost 7 bases; unmatched junction nucleotides: 13. Germline-derived CDR1 and CDR2 are MNHEY and SMNVEV (reference sequence). CDR3 in DNA: TGTGCCAGCAGTTCACAAGGGACAGGGGTGGGCTTGGAGCAGTACTTC. Translated, it gives CASSSQGTGVGLEQYF.

The chain couples TRBV6-2 or TRBV6-3 to TRBJ2-5, with TRBD1 matching over 9 bases. The CDR3 covers 14 residues. Trimming at V came to 6 bases and at J to 0 bases, leaving 2 bases not matched to a gene. CDR1 and CDR2 (germline): MNHEY, SVGEGT. The chain's CDR3 is CASRTGGNQETQYF. CDR3 coding DNA: TGTGCCAGCAGGACAGGGGGAAACCAAGAGACCCAGTACTTC.

This clonotype was seen ten or more times. The rearrangement links TRBV30 to TRBJ1-1; D ambiguous. V was clipped by 0 bases and J by 3 bases, with 8 bases between them. This CDR3 region has 13 residues. Germline V lookup: CDR1 GTSNPN, CDR2 SVGIG (reference sequence). The CDR3 DNA sequence: TGTGCCTGGAGTGTAGGAGGGTACACTGAAGCTTTCTTT. Protein: CAWSVGGYTEAFF.

The V call is TRBV20-1, the J call TRBJ2-5, with a tentative D call TRBD2 (6 bases). The germline gives CDR1 DFQATT, CDR2 SNEGSKA (reference sequence). The CDR3 sequence is 13 residues long. V lost 1 base and J lost 1, with 7 bases in between. The CDR3 here is CSARGTTQETQYF. The CDR3 coding sequence is TGCAGTGCTAGAGGGACTACCCAAGAGACCCAGTACTTC.

The chain uses TRBV20-1 and TRBJ1-1; TRBD1 might be the D (6 bases). Germline V lookup: CDR1 DFQATT, CDR2 SNEGSKA (reference sequence). Trimming cost V 2 bases and J 1 base, with 11 bases left between them. The CDR3 is 14 amino acids. DNA for the CDR3: TGCAGTGCTAGAAAGGCAGGGGAGAACACTGAAGCTTTCTTT. Protein product: CSARKAGENTEAFF.

A single count supports this clonotype. A much larger clone is a single base away; this may be a read error. The missing conserved phenylalanine or tryptophan at the end of this CDR3 makes a read error likely. V gene TRBV7-9 combines with J gene TRBJ2-3; the D is unclear. Germline V gene data show CDR1 as SEHNR and CDR2 as FQNEAQ (reference sequence). The CDR3 totals 11 residues. Between the trimmed V and J ends, which lost 1 base and 6 bases, there was a span of 2 bases. The chain's CDR3 is CASSLEDTQYI. CDR3 nucleotide sequence: TGTGCCAGCAGCTTAGAGGATACGCAGTATATT.

The chain links TRBV20-1 to TRBJ1-6; possible D gene TRBD1, 6 bases. The germline CDR1 and CDR2 sequences are DFQATT and SNEGSKA (reference sequence). The CDR3 has 15 residues. Trimming shortened V by 1 base and J by 8 bases, and 15 bases separated the two germline ends. CDR3 in DNA: TGCAGTGCTAGAGTACACGGGGGCAGGGATTCACCCCTCCACTTT. The encoded protein is CSARVHGGRDSPLHF.